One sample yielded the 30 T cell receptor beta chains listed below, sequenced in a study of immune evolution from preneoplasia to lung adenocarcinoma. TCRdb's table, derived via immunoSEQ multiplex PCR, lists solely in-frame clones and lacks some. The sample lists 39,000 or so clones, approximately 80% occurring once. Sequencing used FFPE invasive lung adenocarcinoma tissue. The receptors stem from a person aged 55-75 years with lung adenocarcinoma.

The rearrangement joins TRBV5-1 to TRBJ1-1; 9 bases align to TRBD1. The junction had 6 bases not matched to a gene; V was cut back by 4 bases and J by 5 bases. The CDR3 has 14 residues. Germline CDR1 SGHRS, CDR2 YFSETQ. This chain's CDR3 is CASSGGTGLTEAFF. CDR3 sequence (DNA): TGCGCCAGCAGCGGGGGGACAGGGCTGACTGAAGCTTTCTTT.

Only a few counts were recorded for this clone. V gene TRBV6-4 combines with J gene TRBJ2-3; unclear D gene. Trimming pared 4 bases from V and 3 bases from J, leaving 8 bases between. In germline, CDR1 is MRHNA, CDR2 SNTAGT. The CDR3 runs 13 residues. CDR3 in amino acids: CASSGERTDTQYF. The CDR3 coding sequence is TGTGCCAGCAGTGGGGAACGAACAGATACGCAGTATTTT.

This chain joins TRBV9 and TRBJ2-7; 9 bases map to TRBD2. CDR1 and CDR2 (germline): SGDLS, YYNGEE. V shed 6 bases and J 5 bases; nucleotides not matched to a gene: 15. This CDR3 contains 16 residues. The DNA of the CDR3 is TGTGCCAGCAAGGCCACTATTAGCGGGAGACGGGACGAGCAGTACTTC. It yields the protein CASKATISGRRDEQYF.

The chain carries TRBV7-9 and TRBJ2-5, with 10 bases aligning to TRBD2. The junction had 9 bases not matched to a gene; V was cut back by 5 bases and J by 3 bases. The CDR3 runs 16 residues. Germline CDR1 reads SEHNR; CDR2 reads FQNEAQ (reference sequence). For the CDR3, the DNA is TGTGCCAGCAGCCAAATTAGCGGGAGGAAGAAAGAGACCCAGTACTTC. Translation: CASSQISGRKKETQYF.

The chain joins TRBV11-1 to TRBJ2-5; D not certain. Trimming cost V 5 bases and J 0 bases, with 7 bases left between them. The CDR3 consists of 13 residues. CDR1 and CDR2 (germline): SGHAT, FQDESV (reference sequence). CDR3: CASSRRYQETQYF. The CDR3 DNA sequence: TGTGCCAGCAGCCGTAGATACCAAGAGACCCAGTACTTC.

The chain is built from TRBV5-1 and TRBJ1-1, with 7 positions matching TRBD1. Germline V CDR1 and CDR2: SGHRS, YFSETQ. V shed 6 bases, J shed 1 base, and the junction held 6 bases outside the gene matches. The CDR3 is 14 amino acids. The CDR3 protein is CASIRGTANTEAFF. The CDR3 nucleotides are TGCGCCAGCATCAGAGGGACAGCGAACACTGAAGCTTTCTTT.

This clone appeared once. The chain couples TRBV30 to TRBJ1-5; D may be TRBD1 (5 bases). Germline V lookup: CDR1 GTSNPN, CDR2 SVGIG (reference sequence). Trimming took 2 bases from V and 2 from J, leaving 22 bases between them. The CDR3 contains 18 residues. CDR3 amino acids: CAWSRRARGSQGNQPQHF. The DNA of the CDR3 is TGTGCCTGGAGTCGCAGGGCGCGAGGGTCTCAGGGCAATCAGCCCCAGCATTTT.

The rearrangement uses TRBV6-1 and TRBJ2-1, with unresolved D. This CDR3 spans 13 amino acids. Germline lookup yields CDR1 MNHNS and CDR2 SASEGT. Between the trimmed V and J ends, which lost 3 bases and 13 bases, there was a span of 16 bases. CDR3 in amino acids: CASSERWDSYQFF. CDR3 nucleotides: TGTGCCAGCAGTGAGAGGTGGGATTCGTACCAGTTCTTC.

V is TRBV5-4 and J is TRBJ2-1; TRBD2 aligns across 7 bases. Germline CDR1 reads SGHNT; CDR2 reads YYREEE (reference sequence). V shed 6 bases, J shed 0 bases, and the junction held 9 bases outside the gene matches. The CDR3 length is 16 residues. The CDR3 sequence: CASKIGGGSSYNEQFF. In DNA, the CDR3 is TGTGCCAGCAAAATAGGAGGCGGGAGCTCCTACAATGAGCAGTTCTTC.

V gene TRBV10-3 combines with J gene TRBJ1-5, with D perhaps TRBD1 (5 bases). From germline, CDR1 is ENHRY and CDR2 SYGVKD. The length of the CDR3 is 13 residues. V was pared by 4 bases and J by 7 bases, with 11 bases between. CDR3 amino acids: CAISVGPQQPQHF. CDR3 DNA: TGTGCCATCAGTGTGGGACCTCAACAGCCCCAGCATTTT.

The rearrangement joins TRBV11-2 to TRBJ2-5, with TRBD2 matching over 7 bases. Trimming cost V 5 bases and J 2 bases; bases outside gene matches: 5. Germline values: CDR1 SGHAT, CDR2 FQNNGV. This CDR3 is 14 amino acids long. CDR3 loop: CASSAPGGQETQYF. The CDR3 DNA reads TGTGCCAGCAGCGCTCCGGGGGGTCAAGAGACCCAGTACTTC.

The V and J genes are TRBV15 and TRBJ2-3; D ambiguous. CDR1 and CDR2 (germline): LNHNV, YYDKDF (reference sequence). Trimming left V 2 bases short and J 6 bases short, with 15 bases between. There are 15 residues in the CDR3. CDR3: CATSRFGQFMDTQYF. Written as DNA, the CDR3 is TGTGCCACCAGCAGATTTGGGCAGTTTATGGATACGCAGTATTTT.

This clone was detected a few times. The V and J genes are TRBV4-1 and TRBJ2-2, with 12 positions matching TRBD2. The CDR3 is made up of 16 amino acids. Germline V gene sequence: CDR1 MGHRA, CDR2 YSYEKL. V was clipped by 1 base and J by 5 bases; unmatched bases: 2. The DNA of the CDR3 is TGCGCCAGCAGCCAAGGACTAGCGGGAGCTACCGGGGAGCTGTTTTTT. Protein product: CASSQGLAGATGELFF.

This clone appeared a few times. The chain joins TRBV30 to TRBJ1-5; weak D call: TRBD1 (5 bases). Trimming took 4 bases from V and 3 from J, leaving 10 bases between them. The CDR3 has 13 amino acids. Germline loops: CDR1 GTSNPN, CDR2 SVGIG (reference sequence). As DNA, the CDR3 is TGTGCCTGGAACCGGGACCTCAATCAGCCCCAGCATTTT. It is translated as CAWNRDLNQPQHF.

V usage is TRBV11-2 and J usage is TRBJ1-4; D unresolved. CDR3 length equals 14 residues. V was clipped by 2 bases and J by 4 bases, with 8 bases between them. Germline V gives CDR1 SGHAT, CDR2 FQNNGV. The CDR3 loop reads CASSLQSSNEKLFF. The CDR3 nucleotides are TGTGCCAGCAGCTTACAGAGCAGTAATGAAAAACTGTTTTTT.

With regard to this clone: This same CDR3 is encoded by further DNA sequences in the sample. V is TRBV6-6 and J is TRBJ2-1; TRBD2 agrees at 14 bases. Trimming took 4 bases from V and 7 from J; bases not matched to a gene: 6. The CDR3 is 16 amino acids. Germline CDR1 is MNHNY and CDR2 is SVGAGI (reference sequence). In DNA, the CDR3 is TGTGCCAGCAGTTCGCCGGGACTAGCGGGAGTTAATGAGCAGTTCTTC. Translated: CASSSPGLAGVNEQFF.

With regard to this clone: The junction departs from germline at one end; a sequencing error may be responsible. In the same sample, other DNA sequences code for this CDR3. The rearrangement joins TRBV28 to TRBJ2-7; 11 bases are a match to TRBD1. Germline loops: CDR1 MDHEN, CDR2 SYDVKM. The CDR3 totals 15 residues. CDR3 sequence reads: CASNPPGQGVHEQYF. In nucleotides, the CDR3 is TGTGCCAGCAACCCCCCGGGACAGGGGGTCCACGAGCAGTATTTC.

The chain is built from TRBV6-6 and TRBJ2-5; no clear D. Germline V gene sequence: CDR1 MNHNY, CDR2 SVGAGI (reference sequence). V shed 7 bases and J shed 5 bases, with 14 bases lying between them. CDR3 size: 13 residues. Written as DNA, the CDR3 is TGTGCCAGCACTACGGCTCCTCGGGAGACCCAGTACTTC. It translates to CASTTAPRETQYF.

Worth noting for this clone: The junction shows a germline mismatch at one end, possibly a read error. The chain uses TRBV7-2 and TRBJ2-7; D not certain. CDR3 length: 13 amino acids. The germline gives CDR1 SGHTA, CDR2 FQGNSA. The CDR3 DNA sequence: TGTGCCGGCAGCTCCTACCGTGGGTTAGAGCAGTACTTC. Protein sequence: CAGSSYRGLEQYF.

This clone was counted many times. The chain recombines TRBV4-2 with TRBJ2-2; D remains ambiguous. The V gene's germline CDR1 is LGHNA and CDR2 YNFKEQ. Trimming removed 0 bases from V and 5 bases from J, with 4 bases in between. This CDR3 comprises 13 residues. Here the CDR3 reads CASSQEETGELFF. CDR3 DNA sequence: TGTGCCAGCAGCCAAGAGGAAACCGGGGAGCTGTTTTTT.

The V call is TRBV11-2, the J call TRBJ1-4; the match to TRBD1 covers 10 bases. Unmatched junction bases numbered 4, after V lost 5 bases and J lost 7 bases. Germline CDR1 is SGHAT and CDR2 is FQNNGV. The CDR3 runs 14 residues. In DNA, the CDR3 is TGTGCCAGCAGCATCGGGACAGGGGTTGAAAAACTGTTTTTT. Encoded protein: CASSIGTGVEKLFF.

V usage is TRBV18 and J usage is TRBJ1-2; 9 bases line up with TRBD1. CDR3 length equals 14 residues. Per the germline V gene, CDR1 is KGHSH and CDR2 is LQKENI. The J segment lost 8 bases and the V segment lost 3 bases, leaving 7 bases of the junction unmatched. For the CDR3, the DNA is TGTGCCAGCTCACCGGTGAGGACAGGGGAGGGCTACACCTTC. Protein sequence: CASSPVRTGEGYTF.

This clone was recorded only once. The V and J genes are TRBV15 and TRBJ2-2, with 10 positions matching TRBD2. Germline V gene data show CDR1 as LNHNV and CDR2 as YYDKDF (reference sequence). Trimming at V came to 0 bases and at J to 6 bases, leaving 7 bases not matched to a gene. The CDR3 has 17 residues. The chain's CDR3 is CATSRDRLAGVAGELFF. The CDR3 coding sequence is TGTGCCACCAGCAGAGATCGGCTAGCGGGAGTGGCCGGGGAGCTGTTTTTT.

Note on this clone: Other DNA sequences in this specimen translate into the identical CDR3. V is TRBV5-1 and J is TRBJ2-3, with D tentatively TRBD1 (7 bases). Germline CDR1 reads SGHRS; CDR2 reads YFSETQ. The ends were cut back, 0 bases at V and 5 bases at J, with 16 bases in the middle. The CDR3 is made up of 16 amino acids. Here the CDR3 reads CASSLGRGPSRDTQYF. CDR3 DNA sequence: TGCGCCAGCAGCTTGGGGAGGGGGCCCTCGCGAGATACGCAGTATTTT.

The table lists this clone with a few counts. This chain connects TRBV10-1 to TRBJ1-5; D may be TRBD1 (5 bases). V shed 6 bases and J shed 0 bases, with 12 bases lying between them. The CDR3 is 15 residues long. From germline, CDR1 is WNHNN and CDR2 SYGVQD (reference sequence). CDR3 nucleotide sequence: TGCGCCAGCAGGTTTGACAGTTATAGCAATCAGCCCCAGCATTTT. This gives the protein CASRFDSYSNQPQHF.

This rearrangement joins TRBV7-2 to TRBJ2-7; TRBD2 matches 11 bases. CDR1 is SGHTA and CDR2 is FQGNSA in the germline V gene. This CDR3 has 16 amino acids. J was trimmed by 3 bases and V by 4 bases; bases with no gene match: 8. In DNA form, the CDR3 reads TGTGCCAGCAGCTATACCGGGACTAGCGGCGTCTACGAGCAGTACTTC. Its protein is CASSYTGTSGVYEQYF.

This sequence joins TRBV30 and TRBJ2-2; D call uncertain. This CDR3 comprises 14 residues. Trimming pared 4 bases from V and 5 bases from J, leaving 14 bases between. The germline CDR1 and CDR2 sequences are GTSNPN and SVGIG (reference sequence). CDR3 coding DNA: TGTGCCTGGACCCCCCATAGGGTTACCGGGGAGCTGTTTTTT. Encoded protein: CAWTPHRVTGELFF.

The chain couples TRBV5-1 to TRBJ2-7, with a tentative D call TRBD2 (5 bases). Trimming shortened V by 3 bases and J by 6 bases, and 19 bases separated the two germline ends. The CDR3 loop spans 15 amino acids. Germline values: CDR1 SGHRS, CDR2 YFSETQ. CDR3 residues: CASSSTETGGGEQYF. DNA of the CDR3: TGCGCCAGCAGCTCAACAGAGACCGGAGGAGGCGAGCAGTACTTC.

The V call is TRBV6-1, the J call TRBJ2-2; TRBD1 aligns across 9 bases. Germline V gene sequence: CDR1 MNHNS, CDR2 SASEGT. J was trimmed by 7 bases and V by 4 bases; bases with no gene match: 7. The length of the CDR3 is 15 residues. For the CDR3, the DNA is TGTGCCAGCAGTGTCAACAGGGGGCTTAGCGGGGAGCTGTTTTTT. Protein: CASSVNRGLSGELFF.

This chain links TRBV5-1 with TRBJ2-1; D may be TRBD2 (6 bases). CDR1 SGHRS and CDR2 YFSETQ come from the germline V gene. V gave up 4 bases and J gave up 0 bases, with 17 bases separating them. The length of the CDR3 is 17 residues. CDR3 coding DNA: TGCGCCAGCAGCCGGGAGCTGGCGGGAAGCTCCTACAATGAGCAGTTCTTC. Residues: CASSRELAGSSYNEQFF.